The next 15 T cell receptor beta chains were all read from a single sample in a study of T cell responses to AZD1222 COVID-19 vaccine. Profiling relied on immunoSEQ multiplex PCR, and the TCRdb table lists in-frame clones only, not all of them. The sample carries 150,000 to 200,000 clones, 92% recorded once. Sequenced material: peripheral blood, taken on day 0 of AZD1222 vaccination. The receptors come from an adult in good health.

The CDR3 region is CASSHEGVSNTEAFF. Written as DNA, the CDR3 is TGCGCCAGCTCTCACGAGGGGGTGAGTAACACTGAAGCTTTCTTT. This sequence joins TRBV5-1 and TRBJ1-1; tentatively, D is TRBD1 (6 bases). The CDR3 is 15 residues long. The V and J ends lost 7 bases and 2 bases respectively, with 18 bases between them. Germline lookup yields CDR1 SGHRS and CDR2 YFSETQ.

This rearrangement joins TRBV30 to TRBJ1-1; 10 bases fit TRBD1. V gave up 2 bases and J gave up 5 bases; unmatched junction bases: 5. CDR3 length: 14 amino acids. Per the germline V gene, CDR1 is GTSNPN and CDR2 is SVGIG (reference sequence). The DNA of the CDR3 is TGTGCCTGGAGTCCGACAGGGGGCAGAACTGAAGCTTTCTTT. This codes for CAWSPTGGRTEAFF.

V usage is TRBV6-1 and J usage is TRBJ2-7; D not certain. The CDR3 is 13 amino acids. The germline CDR1 and CDR2 sequences are MNHNS and SASEGT. V was trimmed by 2 bases and J by 0 bases, leaving 5 bases between them. The CDR3 DNA is TGTGCCAGCAGTGAATGGGGCTCCTACGAGCAGTACTTC. It specifies CASSEWGSYEQYF.

The chain recombines TRBV6-5 with TRBJ2-7; D call uncertain. Germline V gene sequence: CDR1 MNHEY, CDR2 SVGAGI. V lost 0 bases to trimming and J lost 6 bases, with 3 bases between them. The CDR3 contains 11 residues. The CDR3 spells CASSYSGEQYF. CDR3 nucleotide sequence: TGTGCCAGCAGTTACTCAGGCGAGCAGTACTTC.

The chain carries TRBV28 and TRBJ2-5; D is ambiguous. The V and J ends lost 10 bases and 5 bases respectively, with 14 bases between them. Germline V gives CDR1 MDHEN, CDR2 SYDVKM. The CDR3 totals 12 residues. CDR3 amino acids: CATSRVRETQYF. The CDR3 DNA reads TGTGCCACCTCTCGGGTCCGGGAGACCCAGTACTTC.

The DNA for the CDR3 is TGTGCCAGCAGCATATCAGGGAAGAGGGATCAGCCCCAGCATTTT. Its translation is CASSISGKRDQPQHF. The chain carries TRBV6-5 and TRBJ1-5; D perhaps matches TRBD1 (5 bases). The V and J ends lost 6 bases and 5 bases respectively, with 17 bases between them. Germline V gives CDR1 MNHEY, CDR2 SVGAGI. The CDR3 is made up of 15 amino acids.

This chain uses TRBV19 with TRBJ2-1; 12 bases are shared with TRBD2. V gave up 7 bases and J gave up 5 bases; unmatched junction bases: 6. CDR3 length: 15 amino acids. Germline V lookup: CDR1 LNHDA, CDR2 SQIVND (reference sequence). Here the CDR3 reads CASNSLAGGDNEQFF. DNA of the CDR3: TGTGCCAGTAACTCCCTAGCGGGAGGGGACAATGAGCAGTTCTTC.

A remark on this clone: Other nucleotide sequences from this sample produce the same CDR3. V and J are TRBV18 and TRBJ1-1; 7 nucleotides agree with TRBD1. In germline, CDR1 is KGHSH, CDR2 LQKENI. There are 13 residues in the CDR3. With 5 bases clipped from V and 3 bases from J, the junction kept 3 bases outside the gene matches. DNA for the CDR3: TGTGCCAGCTCAAGAGGACAGGACACTGAAGCTTTCTTT. It specifies CASSRGQDTEAFF.

The V and J genes are TRBV28 and TRBJ1-2, with 8 bases identical to TRBD1. The CDR3 loop spans 13 amino acids. Germline V gives CDR1 MDHEN, CDR2 SYDVKM. V dropped 6 bases and J dropped 5; count of bases not matched to a gene: 5. The CDR3 reads CASSPGGGYGYTF. In nucleotides, the CDR3 is TGTGCCAGCAGCCCAGGGGGCGGATATGGCTACACCTTC.

The chain joins TRBV7-2 to TRBJ1-4; D might be TRBD1 (5 bases). Germline V CDR1 and CDR2: SGHTA, FQGNSA. CDR3 size: 15 residues. Trimming removed 2 bases at V and 3 bases at J, with 10 bases between. CDR3 in amino acids: CASSLSGPANEKLFF. The CDR3 DNA reads as TGTGCCAGCAGCTTATCAGGGCCGGCTAATGAAAAACTGTTTTTT.

J is TRBJ2-5 and V is TRBV27; 7 nucleotides match TRBD2. The CDR3 runs 15 residues. Germline CDR1 MNHEY, CDR2 SMNVEV (reference sequence). The V gene end was trimmed by 3 bases and the J gene end by 3 bases; junction bases not matched to a gene: 7. The CDR3 DNA follows: TGTGCCAGCAGTTTTGTGGGGGGAGGGGAAGAGACCCAGTACTTC. This codes for CASSFVGGGEETQYF.

The V gene is TRBV30, the J gene TRBJ1-6, with D tentatively TRBD1 (5 bases). This CDR3 has 15 residues. Per germline, CDR1 GTSNPN and CDR2 SVGIG (reference sequence). Trimming removed 4 bases at V and 2 bases at J, with 12 bases between. DNA for the CDR3: TGTGCCTGGACAGGCAGGGTTGCCTATAATTCACCCCTCCACTTT. This sequence encodes CAWTGRVAYNSPLHF. The complete variable domain, with remaining parts taken from reference TRBV30 and TRBJ1-6, reads SQTIHQWPATLVQPVGSPLSLECTVEGTSNPNLYWYRQAAGRGLQLLFYSVGIGQISSEVPQNLSASRPQDRQFILSSKKLLLSDSGFYLCAWTGRVAYNSPLHFGNGTRLTVT.

The rearrangement uses TRBV19 and TRBJ2-2; possibly TRBD1 or TRBD2 for D (5 bases each). The length of the CDR3 is 13 residues. Germline V CDR1 and CDR2: LNHDA, SQIVND (reference sequence). V lost 5 bases, J lost 9 bases, and 13 bases lay in between. The CDR3 is CASSPWGTRELFF. CDR3 coding DNA: TGTGCCAGTAGTCCTTGGGGGACGCGGGAGCTGTTTTTT.

This chain joins TRBV12-5 and TRBJ1-3; 7 bases line up with TRBD1. CDR1 LGHNT and CDR2 FRNRAP come from the germline V gene. The CDR3 runs 15 residues. Trimming took 1 base from V and 2 from J; bases not matched to a gene: 2. CDR3 coding DNA: TGTGCTAGTGGTTTGGGGGACAGAGCTGGAAACACCATATATTTT. Amino acid sequence: CASGLGDRAGNTIYF.

The chain carries TRBV6-5 and TRBJ1-1; D not resolved. CDR3 size: 13 residues. Trimming shortened V by 2 bases and J by 0 bases, and 4 bases separated the two germline ends. Germline-derived CDR1 and CDR2 are MNHEY and SVGAGI. In DNA form, the CDR3 reads TGTGCCAGCAGTTACACACTGAACACTGAAGCTTTCTTT. Translating it yields CASSYTLNTEAFF.